Shown below are 5 T cell receptor beta chains from a single sample sequenced in a study of OX40 agonist ivuxolimab in advanced cancers. The data were produced by immunoSEQ multiplex PCR, yet TCRdb's version contains in-frame clones alone and is incomplete. The sample includes tens of thousands of clones, more than 90% of them seen just once. The sample was CD4+ or CD8+ T cells sorted from blood, taken in a trial of the OX40 agonist ivuxolimab. The receptors originated from an adult with an advanced solid tumor such as melanoma, head and neck, liver or kidney cancer.

The chain couples TRBV11-2 to TRBJ2-1; D gene uncertain. CDR1 is SGHAT and CDR2 is FQNNGV in the germline V gene. The CDR3 is made up of 13 amino acids. The V end was cut by 3 bases, the J end by 9 bases, with 12 bases between. CDR3 nucleotides: TGTGCCAGCAGCTTTAGCCTAGTCCCTGAGCAGTTCTTC. Translated, it gives CASSFSLVPEQFF.

The J gene is TRBJ2-5, the V gene TRBV7-8; 7 bases line up with TRBD2. Germline loops: CDR1 SGHVS, CDR2 FQNEAQ. The CDR3 covers 16 residues. V was clipped by 0 bases and J by 1 base; unmatched bases: 5. The CDR3 protein is CASSLASGAFQETQYF. For the CDR3, the DNA is TGTGCCAGCAGCTTAGCGAGCGGGGCCTTCCAAGAGACCCAGTACTTC.

The V gene is TRBV7-6, the J gene TRBJ2-2, with D tentatively TRBD1 (5 bases). Germline V lookup: CDR1 SGHVS, CDR2 FNYEAQ. Trimming left V 5 bases short and J 4 bases short, with 8 bases between. The CDR3 is 13 residues long. The CDR3 is CASSRTSTGELFF. In DNA, the CDR3 is TGTGCCAGCAGCCGGACAAGCACCGGGGAGCTGTTTTTT.

V usage is TRBV5-1 and J usage is TRBJ2-5; D is unclear. The CDR3 length is 16 residues. Germline V gene lookup returns CDR1 SGHRS and CDR2 YFSETQ. V dropped 0 bases and J dropped 1 base, with 13 bases sitting between them. The CDR3 DNA reads as TGCGCCAGCAGCTTGGCCGCCGCGGACCGCCAAGAGACCCAGTACTTC. Translation gives CASSLAAADRQETQYF.

This chain links TRBV5-1 with TRBJ2-1, with 8 bases identical to TRBD2. Germline V CDR1 and CDR2: SGHRS, YFSETQ. V dropped 4 bases and J dropped 6; count of bases not matched to a gene: 9. The CDR3 contains 15 residues. The DNA of the CDR3 is TGCGCCAGCAGCCTGACCGGGAGGGCCCCCAATGAGCAGTTCTTC. Translated: CASSLTGRAPNEQFF.